Each of the 13 T cell receptor beta chains below was sequenced from the same sample in a study of cytomegalovirus exposure and HLA in healthy donors. With 60 Vbeta and 13 Jbeta primers, the PCR was carried out. The repertoire was sequenced with immunoSEQ multiplex PCR; TCRdb's copy has only in-frame clones and lacks some. The sample includes roughly 86,000 clones, nearly 80% of them seen just once. The sample taken for sequencing was PBMCs. These TCRs come from a female donor in good health and CMV-seronegative.

The genes are TRBV28 and TRBJ2-1; 9 bases are a match to TRBD2. Looked up from germline, CDR1 is MDHEN and CDR2 is SYDVKM. V gave up 0 bases and J gave up 7 bases; unmatched junction bases: 7. The CDR3 is made up of 16 amino acids. The CDR3 DNA follows: TGTGCCAGCAGTTTATGGACTAGCGGCTCAGGTAATGAGCAGTTCTTC. Protein product: CASSLWTSGSGNEQFF. Complete variable domain (other parts from reference TRBV28 and TRBJ2-1): DVKVTQSSRYLVKRTGEKVFLECVQDMDHENMFWYRQDPGLGLRLIYFSYDVKMKEKGDIPEGYSVSREKKERFSLILESASTNQTSMYLCASSLWTSGSGNEQFFGPGTRLTVL.

This sequence joins TRBV11-2 and TRBJ2-3; D gene uncertain. This CDR3 region has 15 residues. Between the trimmed V and J ends, which lost 1 base and 3 bases, there was a span of 11 bases. The germline CDR1 and CDR2 sequences are SGHAT and FQNNGV. CDR3 in amino acids: CASSLVGAGTDTQYF. The DNA for the CDR3 is TGTGCCAGCAGCTTAGTCGGAGCCGGAACAGATACGCAGTATTTT.

The J gene is TRBJ1-2, the V gene TRBV6-5; no clear D. Germline V gene data show CDR1 as MNHEY and CDR2 as SVGAGI. Trimming shortened V by 6 bases and J by 0 bases, and 11 bases separated the two germline ends. This CDR3 is 14 amino acids long. The DNA for the CDR3 is TGTGCCAGCAGGGCCGCTAGTCCTAACTATGGCTACACCTTC. This gives the protein CASRAASPNYGYTF.

The J gene is TRBJ1-1, the V gene TRBV27, with a tentative D call TRBD1 (5 bases). V was cut by 1 base and J by 5 bases, with 8 bases left in between. This CDR3 spans 13 amino acids. Germline loops: CDR1 MNHEY, CDR2 SMNVEV (reference sequence). CDR3 in amino acids: CASSLYKGTEAFF. The CDR3 DNA follows: TGTGCCAGCAGTTTATACAAGGGGACTGAAGCTTTCTTT.

This chain links TRBV18 with TRBJ1-5, with TRBD1 as a possible D gene (5 bases). CDR1 and CDR2 (germline): KGHSH, LQKENI. The CDR3 length is 13 residues. V gave up 1 base and J gave up 7 bases, with 8 bases separating them. CDR3: CASSPQGNQPQHF. The CDR3 DNA reads as TGTGCCAGCTCACCACAGGGGAACCAGCCCCAGCATTTT. The variable domain in full, with the rest retrieved from reference TRBV18 and TRBJ1-5, is NAGVMQNPRHLVRRRGQEARLRCSPMKGHSHVYWYRQLPEEGLKFMVYLQKENIIDESGMPKERFSAEFPKEGPSILRIQQVVRGDSAAYFCASSPQGNQPQHFGDGTRLSIL.

The chain combines TRBV5-4 with TRBJ2-3, with 15 nucleotides matching TRBD2. Germline V gene data show CDR1 as SGHNT and CDR2 as YYREEE (reference sequence). After removal of 4 bases from V and 7 bases from J, the junction contained 4 bases not matched to a gene. The length of the CDR3 is 15 residues. Here the CDR3 DNA reads TGTGCCAGCAGCGGGGGACTAGCGGGAGGAAATACGCAGTATTTT. It specifies CASSGGLAGGNTQYF.

The J gene is TRBJ1-3, the V gene TRBV25-1; 9 bases align to TRBD1. With V trimmed by 5 bases and J by 3 bases, 11 bases remained unmatched. Per germline, CDR1 MGHDK and CDR2 SYGVNS. The CDR3 totals 17 residues. For the CDR3, the DNA is TGTGCCAGCAGTACTCCCAACAGGGGGCATATTGGAAACACCATATATTTT. This sequence encodes CASSTPNRGHIGNTIYF.

This clone showed up just a few times. The CDR3 DNA reads TGTGCCAGCAGTGAATGGGGGGGGGACACTGAAGCTTTCTTT. Amino acids: CASSEWGGDTEAFF. The chain employs TRBV6-1 and TRBJ1-1; TRBD1 might be the D (5 bases). V was cut by 2 bases and J by 3 bases, with 10 bases left in between. The V gene's germline CDR1 is MNHNS and CDR2 SASEGT. The CDR3 runs 14 residues.

V gene TRBV7-9 combines with J gene TRBJ1-1; D call uncertain. Trimming removed 4 bases at V and 3 bases at J, with 9 bases between. CDR3 length: 13 amino acids. Germline V gene data show CDR1 as SEHNR and CDR2 as FQNEAQ (reference sequence). CDR3 DNA: TGTGCCAGCAGCTACGAGACATACACTGAAGCTTTCTTT. This sequence encodes CASSYETYTEAFF. Full variable domain (outside the CDR3, taken from reference TRBV7-9 and TRBJ1-1): DTGVSQNPRHKITKRGQNVTFRCDPISEHNRLYWYRQTLGQGPEFLTYFQNEAQLEKSRLLSDRFSAERPKGSFSTLEIQRTEQGDSAMYLCASSYETYTEAFFGQGTRLTVV.

This clone has just one count. The V call is TRBV30, the J call TRBJ2-7; D unclear. Germline CDR1 reads GTSNPN; CDR2 reads SVGIG (reference sequence). The CDR3 covers 11 residues. The germline V and J ends were trimmed by 3 bases and 3 bases, with 6 bases remaining between them. The CDR3 nucleotides read TGTGCCTGGAGACAGAACTACGAGCAGTACTTC. Amino acids: CAWRQNYEQYF.

The chain combines TRBV27 with TRBJ2-2; D is unclear. Trimming left V 9 bases short and J 6 bases short, with 8 bases between. Germline CDR1 MNHEY, CDR2 SMNVEV (reference sequence). The CDR3 loop spans 11 amino acids. For the CDR3, the DNA is TGTGCCAGTCATCGGGCCGGGGAGCTGTTTTTT. Encoded protein: CASHRAGELFF.

The genes are TRBV28 and TRBJ1-4; D not resolved. The V gene's germline CDR1 is MDHEN and CDR2 SYDVKM. The CDR3 loop spans 15 amino acids. The ends were cut back, 6 bases at V and 5 bases at J, with 16 bases in the middle. This chain's CDR3 is CASSPSWAPNEKLFF. The DNA for the CDR3 is TGTGCCAGCAGCCCGTCCTGGGCCCCAAATGAAAAACTGTTTTTT.

This clone was picked up one time. The chain carries TRBV5-1 and TRBJ2-7; TRBD1 aligns across 12 bases. The CDR3 covers 15 residues. Germline V gives CDR1 SGHRS, CDR2 YFSETQ. Trimming cost V 3 bases and J 1 base; bases outside gene matches: 2. CDR3 nucleotides: TGCGCCAGCAGCTGGGGACAGGGGGCTTCCTACGAGCAGTACTTC. Protein: CASSWGQGASYEQYF.